These 23 T cell receptor beta chains share one sample of origin, sequenced in a study of beta chain features in type 1 diabetes. Expressed TCRB transcripts were sequenced, since all the RNA that had been isolated was reverse transcribed. Generated by immunoSEQ multiplex PCR, the TCRdb table keeps only in-frame clones and is missing some. The table includes hundreds of thousands of clones, 12% to 15% detected once. The source material was central memory CD4+ T cells from blood. These TCRs come from a man younger than 40 in good health.

The V gene is TRBV6-6, the J gene TRBJ2-3; 8 bases are shared with TRBD1. The germline gives CDR1 MNHNY, CDR2 SVGAGI (reference sequence). The V segment lost 10 bases and the J segment 4 bases; nucleotides outside the gene matches: 13. The CDR3 consists of 15 residues. The CDR3 is CAIRGDRGAADTQYF. The CDR3 DNA follows: TGTGCCATCAGGGGCGACAGGGGTGCCGCAGATACGCAGTATTTT.

The genes are TRBV25-1 and TRBJ1-1, with 8 bases lining up with TRBD1. CDR1 MGHDK and CDR2 SYGVNS come from the germline V gene. CDR3 length: 14 residues. V was pared by 3 bases and J by 6 bases, with 6 bases of the junction left unmatched. The CDR3 spells CASSDQTGVAEAFF. DNA of the CDR3: TGTGCCAGCAGTGATCAGACAGGGGTCGCTGAAGCTTTCTTT.

This clone was counted only a few times. The chain carries TRBV9 and TRBJ2-1; D remains ambiguous. The V end lost 4 bases, the J end lost 7 bases, and 12 bases lay between the germline ends. The CDR3 totals 13 residues. Germline V gene data show CDR1 as SGDLS and CDR2 as YYNGEE. CDR3 loop: CASSPPASNEQFF. DNA of the CDR3: TGTGCCAGCAGCCCCCCTGCTTCTAATGAGCAGTTCTTC.

This clone was counted only a few times. This chain joins TRBV11-2 and TRBJ1-5, with no clear D. The germline gives CDR1 SGHAT, CDR2 FQNNGV. The V and J ends lost 2 bases and 1 base respectively, with 9 bases between them. CDR3 size: 15 residues. CDR3 sequence reads: CASSLKGGSNQPQHF. CDR3 bases: TGTGCCAGCAGCTTAAAGGGTGGGAGCAATCAGCCCCAGCATTTT.

In its sample, this clone was seen a few times. The CDR3 nucleotides are TGTGCCAGCAGCCAGGGTTATAATTCACCCCTCCACTTT. Protein sequence: CASSQGYNSPLHF. The V and J genes are TRBV28 and TRBJ1-6; D might be TRBD1 (5 bases). CDR3 length: 13 amino acids. Trimming cost V 6 bases and J 4 bases, with 7 bases left between them. CDR1 MDHEN and CDR2 SYDVKM come from the germline V gene.

Points on this clone: Other DNA sequences in this specimen translate into the identical CDR3. The chain employs TRBV4-1 and TRBJ1-2; 7 nucleotides agree with TRBD1. CDR1 MGHRA and CDR2 YSYEKL come from the germline V gene. V was pared by 3 bases and J by 5 bases, with 3 bases of the junction left unmatched. The CDR3 is made up of 13 amino acids. The CDR3 loop reads CASSHGTDYGYTF. The CDR3 nucleotides read TGCGCCAGCAGCCACGGGACAGATTATGGCTACACCTTC.

This clone was seen a few times. The chain uses TRBV28 and TRBJ1-5; no definite D call. The CDR3 loop spans 16 amino acids. Per germline, CDR1 MDHEN and CDR2 SYDVKM. Trimming left V 6 bases short and J 2 bases short, with 17 bases between. CDR3 DNA: TGTGCCAGCAGGTACCGCCGGCTCACGGGCAATCAGCCCCAGCATTTT. Encoded protein: CASRYRRLTGNQPQHF.

V usage is TRBV27 and J usage is TRBJ2-3; 9 positions match TRBD1. V trimming: 2 bases; J trimming: 4 bases; junction bases outside the gene matches: 4. The V gene's germline CDR1 is MNHEY and CDR2 SMNVEV (reference sequence). The CDR3 is 15 amino acids. The CDR3 protein is CASSLRGQGPDTQYF. The CDR3 bases are TGTGCCAGCAGTTTACGGGGACAGGGCCCAGATACGCAGTATTTT.

This clone was detected a few times. The V call is TRBV19, the J call TRBJ1-1; maybe TRBD1 (6 bases). Germline V gives CDR1 LNHDA, CDR2 SQIVND (reference sequence). V lost 3 bases and J 5 bases, leaving 10 bases between the germline ends. The CDR3 is made up of 13 amino acids. The DNA of the CDR3 is TGTGCCAGTAGTATTGAGGGGGGGACTGAAGCTTTCTTT. Protein product: CASSIEGGTEAFF.

This clone was counted a few times. The chain carries TRBV23-1 and TRBJ1-2; D not certain. TRBV23-1 is an open reading frame whose function is uncertain. Trimming took off 6 bases at V and 4 bases at J, with 15 bases between the two ends. The CDR3 has 14 residues. CDR3 DNA sequence: TGCGCCAGCAGCAAGGCGGGATTCGGCTATGGCTACACCTTC. Translated, it gives CASSKAGFGYGYTF.

The gene calls are TRBV5-8 and TRBJ1-5, with D possibly TRBD1 on 5 matching bases. Germline CDR1 SGHTS, CDR2 YDEGEE. This CDR3 has 15 residues. Trimming took off 0 bases at V and 5 bases at J, with 12 bases between the two ends. CDR3 nucleotides: TGTGCCAGCAGCTTGGGGGGCCTGGGGTATCAGCCCCAGCATTTT. It encodes CASSLGGLGYQPQHF.

This clone appeared a few times. The chain carries TRBV29-1 and TRBJ2-3; 8 bases are shared with TRBD1. Germline V lookup: CDR1 SQVTM, CDR2 ANQGSEA. This CDR3 is 16 amino acids long. V trimming: 4 bases; J trimming: 5 bases; junction bases outside the gene matches: 14. The CDR3 region has the DNA TGCAGCGTTGGATTTTATACGTCAGGGGGCATAGATACGCAGTATTTT. Its protein product is CSVGFYTSGGIDTQYF.

The chain links TRBV14 to TRBJ2-1, with D uncertain. Trimming pared 3 bases from V and 2 bases from J, leaving 11 bases between. From germline, CDR1 is SGHDN and CDR2 FVKESK. The CDR3 is 15 amino acids. CDR3 in amino acids: CASSQIWQTYNEQFF. The DNA for the CDR3 is TGTGCCAGCAGCCAGATTTGGCAGACCTACAATGAGCAGTTCTTC.

This clone has more than one count but fewer than ten. DNA of the CDR3: TGTGCCAGCAGCTTCCTCGTGGGCGAGCAGTACTTC. It specifies CASSFLVGEQYF. The chain is built from TRBV5-4 and TRBJ2-7; D is undetermined. Germline V CDR1 and CDR2: SGHNT, YYREEE (reference sequence). V gave up 2 bases and J gave up 6 bases, with 9 bases separating them. This CDR3 is built from 12 residues.

This clone was found a few times. The chain joins TRBV5-6 to TRBJ1-1; no firm D call. The CDR3 contains 14 residues. Trimming took off 5 bases at V and 1 base at J, with 12 bases between the two ends. Germline values: CDR1 SGHDT, CDR2 YYEEEE. The CDR3 sequence: CASSEGGRNTEAFF. The CDR3 bases are TGTGCCAGCAGTGAAGGCGGGAGGAACACTGAAGCTTTCTTT.

The gene calls are TRBV4-3 and TRBJ2-5; TRBD2 aligns across 7 bases. Germline CDR1 LGHNA, CDR2 YSLEER. J was trimmed by 4 bases and V by 1 base; bases with no gene match: 3. The CDR3 length is 14 residues. CDR3 in DNA: TGCGCCAGCAGCCAAGTGGGAGGGGCAGAGACCCAGTACTTC. Translating it yields CASSQVGGAETQYF.

This chain connects TRBV5-4 to TRBJ2-3, with 9 positions matching TRBD2. This CDR3 comprises 16 residues. Germline lookup yields CDR1 SGHNT and CDR2 YYREEE (reference sequence). V dropped 4 bases and J dropped 8; count of bases not matched to a gene: 14. DNA of the CDR3: TGTGCCAGCAGCCCCCCTAGCGGGACGATTTCCGGTACGCAGTATTTT. Protein product: CASSPPSGTISGTQYF.

CDR3: CASSESRRADTTGEQYF. Written as DNA, the CDR3 is TGCGCCAGCAGTGAGTCGCGTCGGGCAGATACTACGGGAGAGCAGTACTTC. The chain recombines TRBV10-1 with TRBJ2-7; weak D call: TRBD2 (5 bases). Germline V CDR1 and CDR2: WNHNN, SYGVQD (reference sequence). V lost 0 bases and J lost 7, with 22 bases in between. The length of the CDR3 is 17 residues.

This sequence joins TRBV5-6 and TRBJ1-1; the D is unclear. Trimming removed 4 bases from V and 0 bases from J, with 13 bases in between. This CDR3 spans 15 amino acids. Per the germline V gene, CDR1 is SGHDT and CDR2 is YYEEEE. The CDR3 region has the DNA TGTGCCAGCAGCCGAGGTGGGCGGTTGAACACTGAAGCTTTCTTT. Its translation: CASSRGGRLNTEAFF.

The chain uses TRBV18 and TRBJ1-1; D call uncertain. CDR3 length: 17 residues. The V end lost 2 bases, the J end lost 0 bases, and 16 bases lay between the germline ends. Germline lookup yields CDR1 KGHSH and CDR2 LQKENI. The DNA for the CDR3 is TGTGCCAGCTCACCAGCGGTCCCTGCGGCGATGAACACTGAAGCTTTCTTT. This encodes CASSPAVPAAMNTEAFF.

The genes are TRBV30 and TRBJ2-5; 8 bases are a match to TRBD1. V gave up 4 bases and J gave up 5 bases; unmatched junction bases: 9. Germline CDR1 reads GTSNPN; CDR2 reads SVGIG (reference sequence). The CDR3 spans 14 residues. DNA of the CDR3: TGTGCCTGGAATGGAGACAGGGGCATTGAGACCCAGTACTTC. It yields the protein CAWNGDRGIETQYF.

The J gene is TRBJ1-1, the V gene TRBV5-4; 10 positions match TRBD1. The CDR3 is made up of 17 amino acids. Germline values: CDR1 SGHNT, CDR2 YYREEE (reference sequence). Losses at the gene ends were 3 bases for V and 1 base for J; bases not matched to a gene: 9. The CDR3 region is CASSWTDRGPGNTEAFF. CDR3 nucleotides: TGTGCCAGCAGCTGGACAGACAGGGGGCCTGGGAACACTGAAGCTTTCTTT.

The chain carries TRBV11-2 and TRBJ2-1; D might be TRBD1 (5 bases). Germline assignment: CDR1 SGHAT and CDR2 FQNNGV. The CDR3 is 16 residues long. The V end lost 4 bases, the J end lost 6 bases, and 19 bases lay between the germline ends. CDR3 protein: CASSSLVNRMGNEQFF. The CDR3, as DNA: TGTGCCAGCAGCTCCCTCGTAAACAGGATGGGCAATGAGCAGTTCTTC.